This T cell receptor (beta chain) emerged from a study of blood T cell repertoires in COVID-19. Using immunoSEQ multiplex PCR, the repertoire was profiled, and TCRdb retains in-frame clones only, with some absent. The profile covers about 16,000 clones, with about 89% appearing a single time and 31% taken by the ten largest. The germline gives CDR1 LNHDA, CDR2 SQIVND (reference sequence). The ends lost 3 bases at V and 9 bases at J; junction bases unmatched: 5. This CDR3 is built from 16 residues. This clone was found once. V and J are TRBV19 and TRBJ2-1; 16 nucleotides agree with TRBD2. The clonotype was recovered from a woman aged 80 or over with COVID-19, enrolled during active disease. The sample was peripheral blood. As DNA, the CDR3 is TGTGCCAGTAGTATGGGACTAGCGGGGGGGCGTGGTGAGCAGTTCTTC. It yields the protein CASSMGLAGGRGEQFF.